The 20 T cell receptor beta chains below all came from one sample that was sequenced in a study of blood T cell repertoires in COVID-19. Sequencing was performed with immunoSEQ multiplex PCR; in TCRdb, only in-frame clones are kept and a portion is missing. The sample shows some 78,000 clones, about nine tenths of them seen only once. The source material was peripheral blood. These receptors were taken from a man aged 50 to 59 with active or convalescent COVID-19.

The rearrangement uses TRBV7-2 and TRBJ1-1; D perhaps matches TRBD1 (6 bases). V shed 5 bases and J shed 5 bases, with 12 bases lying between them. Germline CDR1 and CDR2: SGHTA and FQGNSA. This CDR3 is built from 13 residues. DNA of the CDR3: TGTGCCAGCAGCCGACAGGTCGGGACTGAAGCTTTCTTT. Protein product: CASSRQVGTEAFF.

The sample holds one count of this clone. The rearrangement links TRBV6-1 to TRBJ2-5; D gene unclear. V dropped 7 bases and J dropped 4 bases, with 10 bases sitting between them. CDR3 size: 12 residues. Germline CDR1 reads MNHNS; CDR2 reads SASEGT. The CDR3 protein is CASNTVGETQYF. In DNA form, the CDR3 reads TGTGCCAGCAACACAGTTGGAGAGACCCAGTACTTC.

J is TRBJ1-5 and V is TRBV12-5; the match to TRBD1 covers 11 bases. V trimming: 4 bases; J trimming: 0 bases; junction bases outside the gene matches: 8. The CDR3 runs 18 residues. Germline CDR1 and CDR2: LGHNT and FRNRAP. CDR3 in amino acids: CASGWMDRGPYSNQPQHF. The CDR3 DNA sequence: TGTGCTAGTGGTTGGATGGACAGGGGGCCCTATAGCAATCAGCCCCAGCATTTT.

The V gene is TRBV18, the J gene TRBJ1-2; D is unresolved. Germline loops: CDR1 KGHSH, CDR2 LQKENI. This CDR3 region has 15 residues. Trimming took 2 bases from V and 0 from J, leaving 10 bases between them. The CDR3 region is CASSPSAETNYGYTF. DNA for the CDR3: TGTGCCAGCTCACCAAGCGCGGAGACTAACTATGGCTACACCTTC.

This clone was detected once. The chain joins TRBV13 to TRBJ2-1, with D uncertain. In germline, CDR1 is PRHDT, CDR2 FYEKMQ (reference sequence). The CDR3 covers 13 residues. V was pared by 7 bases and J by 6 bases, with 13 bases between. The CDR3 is CASTSRLSNEQFF. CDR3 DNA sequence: TGTGCCAGCACCTCTAGACTCAGCAATGAGCAGTTCTTC.

The CDR3 loop reads CASSLSSGASRGEQYF. The CDR3, as DNA: TGTGCCAGCAGCTTATCTAGCGGGGCATCTAGGGGAGAGCAGTACTTC. The chain combines TRBV7-2 with TRBJ2-7, with 9 nucleotides matching TRBD2. The CDR3 is made up of 16 amino acids. Germline CDR1 is SGHTA and CDR2 is FQGNSA. The V and J ends lost 2 bases and 7 bases, in that order; junction bases with no gene match: 12. The entire variable domain, with the rest obtained from reference TRBV7-2 and TRBJ2-7, is as follows: GAGVSQSPSNKVTEKGKDVELRCDPISGHTALYWYRQSLGQGLEFLIYFQGNSAPDKSGLPSDRFSAERTGGSVSTLTIQRTQQEDSAVYLCASSLSSGASRGEQYFGPGTRLTVT.

This CDR3 is CASSLGKVDAGSETQYF. DNA of the CDR3: TGTGCCAGCAGTCTCGGGAAGGTCGACGCCGGGTCAGAGACCCAGTACTTC. V and J are TRBV5-8 and TRBJ2-5, with D maybe TRBD2 (5 bases). The germline V and J ends were trimmed by 5 bases and 4 bases, with 24 bases remaining between them. Germline CDR1 is SGHTS and CDR2 is YDEGEE. The CDR3 spans 17 residues.

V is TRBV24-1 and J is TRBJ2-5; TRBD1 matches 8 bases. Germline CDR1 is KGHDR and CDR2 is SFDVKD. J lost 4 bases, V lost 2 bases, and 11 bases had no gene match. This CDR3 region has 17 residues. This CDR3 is CATSDWGFGTGSETQYF. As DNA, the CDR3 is TGTGCCACCAGTGATTGGGGCTTCGGGACAGGATCAGAGACCCAGTACTTC.

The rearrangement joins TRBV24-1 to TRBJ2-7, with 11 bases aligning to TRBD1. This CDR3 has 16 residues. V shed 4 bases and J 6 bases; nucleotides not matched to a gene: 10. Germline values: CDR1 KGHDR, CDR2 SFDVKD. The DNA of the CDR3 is TGTGCCACCAGTGACAACCGTGGACAGGGGGCTTCCGAGCAGTACTTC. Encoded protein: CATSDNRGQGASEQYF.

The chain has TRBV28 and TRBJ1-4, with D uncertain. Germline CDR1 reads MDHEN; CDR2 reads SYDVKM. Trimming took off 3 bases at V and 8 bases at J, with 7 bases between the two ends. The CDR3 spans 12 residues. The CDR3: CASSFALEKLFF. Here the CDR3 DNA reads TGTGCCAGCAGTTTTGCGTTGGAAAAACTGTTTTTT.

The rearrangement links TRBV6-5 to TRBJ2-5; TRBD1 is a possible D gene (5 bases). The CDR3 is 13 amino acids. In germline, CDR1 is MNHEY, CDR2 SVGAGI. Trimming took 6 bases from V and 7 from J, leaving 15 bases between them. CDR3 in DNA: TGTGCCAGCAGAACACCTACAGGAACGACCCAGTACTTC. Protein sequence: CASRTPTGTTQYF.

CDR3 residues: CASSLAGGNYEQYF. CDR3 coding DNA: TGTGCCAGCAGCTTAGCTGGGGGGAACTACGAGCAGTACTTC. This rearrangement joins TRBV7-9 to TRBJ2-7; D possibly corresponds to TRBD2 (6 bases). V lost 0 bases and J 3 bases, leaving 9 bases between the germline ends. The germline CDR1 and CDR2 sequences are SEHNR and FQNEAQ (reference sequence). The CDR3 extends over 14 amino acids. The entire variable domain, with the rest obtained from reference TRBV7-9 and TRBJ2-7, is as follows: DTGVSQNPRHKITKRGQNVTFRCDPISEHNRLYWYRQTLGQGPEFLTYFQNEAQLEKSRLLSDRFSAERPKGSFSTLEIQRTEQGDSAMYLCASSLAGGNYEQYFGPGTRLTVT.

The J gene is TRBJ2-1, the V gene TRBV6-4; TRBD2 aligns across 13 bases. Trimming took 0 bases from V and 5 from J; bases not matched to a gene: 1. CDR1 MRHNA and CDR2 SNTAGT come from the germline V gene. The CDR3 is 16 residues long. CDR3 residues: CASSDSGLAGNNEQFF. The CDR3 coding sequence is TGTGCCAGCAGTGACTCGGGACTAGCGGGGAACAATGAGCAGTTCTTC.

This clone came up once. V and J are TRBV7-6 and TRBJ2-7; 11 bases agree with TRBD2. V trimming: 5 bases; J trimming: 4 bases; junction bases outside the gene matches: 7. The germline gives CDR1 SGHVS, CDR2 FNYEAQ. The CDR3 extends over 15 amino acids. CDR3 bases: TGTGCCAGCAGCCTTGGGACTAGCGGCGGATACGAGCAGTACTTC. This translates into CASSLGTSGGYEQYF.

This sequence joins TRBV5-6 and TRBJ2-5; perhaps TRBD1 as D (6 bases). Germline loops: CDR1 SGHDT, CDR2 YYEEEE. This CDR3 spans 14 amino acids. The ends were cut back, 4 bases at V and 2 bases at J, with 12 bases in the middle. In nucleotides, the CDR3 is TGTGCCAGCAGCCCGGACAGAGAGCAAGAGACCCAGTACTTC. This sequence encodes CASSPDREQETQYF. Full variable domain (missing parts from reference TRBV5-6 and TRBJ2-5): DAGVTQSPTHLIKTRGQQVTLRCSPKSGHDTVSWYQQALGQGPQFIFQYYEEEERQRGNFPDRFSGHQFPNYSSELNVNALLLGDSALYLCASSPDREQETQYFGPGTRLLVL.

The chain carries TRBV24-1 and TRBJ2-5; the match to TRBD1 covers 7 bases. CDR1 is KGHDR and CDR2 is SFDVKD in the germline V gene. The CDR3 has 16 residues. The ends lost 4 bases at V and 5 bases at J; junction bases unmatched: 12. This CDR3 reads CATSDTGQQSGETQYF. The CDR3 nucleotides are TGTGCCACCAGTGACACGGGACAGCAGTCGGGTGAGACCCAGTACTTC.

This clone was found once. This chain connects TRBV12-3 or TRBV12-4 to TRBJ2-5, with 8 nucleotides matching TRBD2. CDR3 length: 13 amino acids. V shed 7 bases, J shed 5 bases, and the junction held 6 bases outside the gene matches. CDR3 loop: CASNRGGDETQYF. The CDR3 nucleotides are TGTGCCAGCAACCGGGGGGGGGACGAGACCCAGTACTTC.

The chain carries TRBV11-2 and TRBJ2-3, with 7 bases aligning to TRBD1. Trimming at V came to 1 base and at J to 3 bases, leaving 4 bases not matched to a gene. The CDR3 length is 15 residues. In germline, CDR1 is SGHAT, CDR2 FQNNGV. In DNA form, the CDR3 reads TGTGCCAGCAGCTTAGCCGGGACAGCGACAGATACGCAGTATTTT. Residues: CASSLAGTATDTQYF.

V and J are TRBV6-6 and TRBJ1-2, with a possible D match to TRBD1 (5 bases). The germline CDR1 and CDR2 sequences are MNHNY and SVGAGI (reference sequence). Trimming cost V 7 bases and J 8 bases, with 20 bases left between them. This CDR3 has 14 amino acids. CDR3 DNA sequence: TGTGCCAGCACTTTGCCCCAGGGTATGGGAGGCTACACCTTC. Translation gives CASTLPQGMGGYTF.

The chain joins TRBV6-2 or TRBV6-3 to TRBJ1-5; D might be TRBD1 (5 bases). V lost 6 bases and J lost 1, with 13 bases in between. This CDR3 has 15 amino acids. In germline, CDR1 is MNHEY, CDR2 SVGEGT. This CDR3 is CASSPAGPSNQPQHF. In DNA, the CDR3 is TGTGCCAGCAGCCCCGCAGGGCCCAGCAATCAGCCCCAGCATTTT.